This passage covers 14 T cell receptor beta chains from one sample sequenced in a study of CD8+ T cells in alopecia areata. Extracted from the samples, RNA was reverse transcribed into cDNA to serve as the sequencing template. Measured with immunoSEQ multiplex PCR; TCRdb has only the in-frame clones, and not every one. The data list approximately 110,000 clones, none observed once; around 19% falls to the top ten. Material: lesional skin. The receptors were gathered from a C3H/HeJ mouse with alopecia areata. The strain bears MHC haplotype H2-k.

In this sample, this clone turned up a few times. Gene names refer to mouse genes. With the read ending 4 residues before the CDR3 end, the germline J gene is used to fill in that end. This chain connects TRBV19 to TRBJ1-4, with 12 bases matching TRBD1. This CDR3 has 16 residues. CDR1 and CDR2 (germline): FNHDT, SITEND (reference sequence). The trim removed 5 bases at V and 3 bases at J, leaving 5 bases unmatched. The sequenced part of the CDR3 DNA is TGTGCCAGCAGCCGGGGACAGGGGGCGACCAACGAA. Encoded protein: CASSRGQGATNE. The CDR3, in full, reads CASSRGQGATNERLFF.

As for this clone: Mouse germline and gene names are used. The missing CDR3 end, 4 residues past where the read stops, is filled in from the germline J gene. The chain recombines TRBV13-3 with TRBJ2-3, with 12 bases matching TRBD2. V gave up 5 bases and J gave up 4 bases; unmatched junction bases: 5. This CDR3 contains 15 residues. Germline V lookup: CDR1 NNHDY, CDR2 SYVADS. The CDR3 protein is CASSVDWGGSETLYF. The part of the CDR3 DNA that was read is TGTGCCAGCAGCGTCGACTGGGGGGGCTCAGAA.

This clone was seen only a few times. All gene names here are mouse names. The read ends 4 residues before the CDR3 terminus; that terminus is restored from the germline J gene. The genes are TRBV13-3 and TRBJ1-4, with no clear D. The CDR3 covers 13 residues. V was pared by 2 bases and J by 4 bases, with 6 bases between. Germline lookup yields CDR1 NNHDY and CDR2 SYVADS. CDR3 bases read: TGTGCCAGCAGTGAAAGGGTCAACGAA. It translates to CASSERVNE. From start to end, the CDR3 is CASSERVNERLFF.

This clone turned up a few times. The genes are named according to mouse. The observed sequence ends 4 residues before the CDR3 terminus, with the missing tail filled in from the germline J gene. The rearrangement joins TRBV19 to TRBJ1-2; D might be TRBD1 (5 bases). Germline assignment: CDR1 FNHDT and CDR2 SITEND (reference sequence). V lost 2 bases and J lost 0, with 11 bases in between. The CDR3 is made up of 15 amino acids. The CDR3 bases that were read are TGTGCCAGCAGTATGGTGGACATTGCAAACTCC. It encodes CASSMVDIANS. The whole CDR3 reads CASSMVDIANSDYTF. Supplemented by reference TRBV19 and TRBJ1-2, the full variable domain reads GGIITQTPKFLIGQEGQKLTLKCQQNFNHDTMYWYRQDSGKGLRLIYYSITENDLQKGDLSEGYDASREKKSSFSLTVTSAQKNEMAVFLCASSMVDIANSDYTFGSGTRLLVI.

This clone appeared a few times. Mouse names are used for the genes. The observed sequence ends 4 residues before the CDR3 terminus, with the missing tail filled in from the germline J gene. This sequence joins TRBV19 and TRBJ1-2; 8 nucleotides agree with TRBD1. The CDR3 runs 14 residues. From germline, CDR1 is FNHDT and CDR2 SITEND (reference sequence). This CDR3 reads CASSPRQGTCDYTF. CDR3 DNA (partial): TGTGCCAGCAGCCCTCGACAGGGGACCTGC.

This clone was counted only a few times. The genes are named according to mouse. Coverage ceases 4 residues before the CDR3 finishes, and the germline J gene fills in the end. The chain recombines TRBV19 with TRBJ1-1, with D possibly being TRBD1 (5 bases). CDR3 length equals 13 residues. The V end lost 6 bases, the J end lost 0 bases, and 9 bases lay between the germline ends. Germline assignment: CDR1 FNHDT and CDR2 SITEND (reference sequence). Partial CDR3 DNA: TGTGCCAGCAATTACAGGTCAAACACA. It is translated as CASNYRSNT. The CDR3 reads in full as CASNYRSNTEVFF.

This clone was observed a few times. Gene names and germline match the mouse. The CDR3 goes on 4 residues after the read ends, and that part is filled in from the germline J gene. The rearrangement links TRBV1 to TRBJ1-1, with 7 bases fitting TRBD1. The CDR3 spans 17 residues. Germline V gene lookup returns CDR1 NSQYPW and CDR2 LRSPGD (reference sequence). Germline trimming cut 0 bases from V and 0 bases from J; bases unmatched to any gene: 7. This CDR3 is CTCSADLGRGTNTEVFF. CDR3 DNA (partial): TGCACCTGCAGTGCAGATCTAGGCAGGGGGACAAACACA.

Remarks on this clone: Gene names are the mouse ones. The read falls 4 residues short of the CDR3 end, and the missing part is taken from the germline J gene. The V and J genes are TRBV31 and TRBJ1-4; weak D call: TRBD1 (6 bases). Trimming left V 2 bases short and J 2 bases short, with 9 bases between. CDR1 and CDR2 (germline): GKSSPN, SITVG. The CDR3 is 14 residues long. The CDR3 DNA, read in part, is TGTGCCTGGAGTGAGGGGGGGTCCAACGAA. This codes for CAWSEGGSNE. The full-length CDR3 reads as CAWSEGGSNERLFF.

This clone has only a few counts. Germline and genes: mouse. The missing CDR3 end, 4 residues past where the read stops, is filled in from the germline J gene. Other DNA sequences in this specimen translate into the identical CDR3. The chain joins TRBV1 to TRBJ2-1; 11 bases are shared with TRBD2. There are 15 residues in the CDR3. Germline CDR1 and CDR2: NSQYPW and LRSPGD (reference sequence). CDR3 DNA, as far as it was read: TGCACCTGCAGTGCAGGGACTGGGGGGAGGGCT. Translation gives CTCSAGTGGRA. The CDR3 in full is CTCSAGTGGRAEQFF.

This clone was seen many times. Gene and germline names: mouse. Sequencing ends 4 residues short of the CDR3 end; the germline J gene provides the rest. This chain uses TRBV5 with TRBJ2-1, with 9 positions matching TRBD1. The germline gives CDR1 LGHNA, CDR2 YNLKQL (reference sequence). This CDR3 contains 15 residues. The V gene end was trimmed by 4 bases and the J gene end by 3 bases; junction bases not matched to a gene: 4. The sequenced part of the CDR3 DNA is TGTGCCAGCAGCCCCGGGACAGGGAGCTATGCT. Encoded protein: CASSPGTGSYA. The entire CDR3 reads CASSPGTGSYAEQFF.

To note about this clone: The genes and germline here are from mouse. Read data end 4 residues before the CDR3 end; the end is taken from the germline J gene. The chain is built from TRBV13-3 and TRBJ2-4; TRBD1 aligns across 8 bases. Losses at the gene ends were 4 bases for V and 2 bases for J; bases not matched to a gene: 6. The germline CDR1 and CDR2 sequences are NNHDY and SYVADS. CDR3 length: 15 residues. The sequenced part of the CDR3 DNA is TGTGCCAGCAGTCTCGACAGGGGCCTTCAAAAC. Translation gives CASSLDRGLQN. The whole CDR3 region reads CASSLDRGLQNTLYF. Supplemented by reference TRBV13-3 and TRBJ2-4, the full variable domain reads EAAVTQSPRSKVAVTGGKVTLSCHQTNNHDYMYWYRQDTGHGLRLIHYSYVADSTEKGDIPDGYKASRPSQENFSLILELASLSQTAVYFCASSLDRGLQNTLYFGAGTRLSVL.

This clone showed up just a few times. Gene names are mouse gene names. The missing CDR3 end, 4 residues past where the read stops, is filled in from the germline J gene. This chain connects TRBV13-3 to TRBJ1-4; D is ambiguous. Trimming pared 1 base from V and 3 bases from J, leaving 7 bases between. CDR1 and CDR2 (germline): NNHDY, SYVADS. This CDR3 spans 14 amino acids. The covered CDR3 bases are TGTGCCAGCAGTGATCGCAGGACCAACGAA. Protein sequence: CASSDRRTNE. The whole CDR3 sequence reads CASSDRRTNERLFF.

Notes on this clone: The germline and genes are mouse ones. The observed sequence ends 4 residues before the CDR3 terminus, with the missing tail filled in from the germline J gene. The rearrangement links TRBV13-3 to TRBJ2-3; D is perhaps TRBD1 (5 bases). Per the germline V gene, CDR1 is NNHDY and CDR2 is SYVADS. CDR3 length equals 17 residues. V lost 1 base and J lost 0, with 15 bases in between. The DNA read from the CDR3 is TGTGCCAGCAGTGATTATGCGAAAGGGGAGAGTGCAGAA. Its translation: CASSDYAKGESAE. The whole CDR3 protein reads CASSDYAKGESAETLYF.

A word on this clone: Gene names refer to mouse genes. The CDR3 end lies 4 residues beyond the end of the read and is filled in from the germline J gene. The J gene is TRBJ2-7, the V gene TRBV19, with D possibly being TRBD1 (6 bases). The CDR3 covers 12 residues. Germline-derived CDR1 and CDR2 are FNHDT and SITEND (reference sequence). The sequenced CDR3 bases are TGTGCCAGCAGTATTTGGGACAAT. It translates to CASSIWDN. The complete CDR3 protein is CASSIWDNEQYF.